The clone carrying this T cell receptor (beta chain) was recorded a few times. Its antigen is unidentified. This CDR3 comprises 17 residues. Trimming removed 7 bases from V and 0 bases from J; junction bases left unmatched: 8. Germline CDR1 and CDR2: MDHEN and SYDVKM. This sample is part of a study of human T cells and chemical hapten exposure. Study background: Small discrepancies in pooled library volume mainly accounted for the varying TCR yields per sample. Overall study findings and caveats: With DPC sensitization, TCRs exceeding 1 in 1000 frequency showed no change.

Unseparated into fractions, whole blood served as the source from which total RNA was extracted. Unique molecular identifiers were affixed to discrete cDNA molecules within the library. Per the original data handling: A per-sample median of around 88,000 TCRs was observed, with counts ranging from roughly 20,000 to 700,000. TCRdb reanalysed the 5' RACE reads using MiXCR and keeps one entry per CDR3 protein. For this entry, the V and J calls and clone size follow TCRdb and not the study's own pipeline. Of some 150,000 distinct CDR3 sequences in the sample, 3.5% to 5% were seen once. The chain recombines TRBV28 with TRBJ2-6; 8 positions match TRBD1. This receptor was obtained from a female donor in good health. CDR3 protein: CASNSDRGYSGANVLTF. The CDR3 DNA is TGTGCCAGCAATTCCGACAGGGGATACTCTGGGGCCAACGTCCTGACTTTC.